This is a list of T cell receptor beta chains from one sample in a study of blood T cell repertoires in COVID-19. The table came from immunoSEQ multiplex PCR; TCRdb's copy has only in-frame clones and leaves some out. The table shows hundreds of thousands of clones, with 88% occurring only once. The sample was peripheral blood. The receptor source for this set is a woman in her thirties who had recovered from COVID-19. Both conserved end residues are part of each CDR3. Each record gives: clone size, V gene, J gene, D gene, CDR3 DNA, CDR3 protein. D genes are given only for firm matches. Clone size is not always given. Where it is, it says once, few, many or a class for expanded clones.

once,TRBV9,TRBJ2-7,TRBD2,TGTGCCAGCAGCGTACGAGCGGGGGACTCCTACGAGCAGTACTTC,CASSVRAGDSYEQYF
-,TRBV28,TRBJ2-5,-,TGTGCCAGCACCGCACCCCACGCAGGGCAAGAGACCCAGTACTTC,CASTAPHAGQETQYF
-,TRBV3-1/TRBV3-2,TRBJ2-3,-,TGTGCCAGCAGCCCGGGGGACAGCCTGAGCACAGATACGCAGTATTTT,CASSPGDSLSTDTQYF
few,TRBV10-3,TRBJ2-6,TRBD1,TGTGCCATCAGTGAGCCCGACAGGGGGAGCTCTGGGGCCAACGTCCTGACTTTC,CAISEPDRGSSGANVLTF
-,TRBV30,TRBJ1-1,-,TGTGCCTGGAGTGATATAGGGGACACTGAAGCTTTCTTT,CAWSDIGDTEAFF
-,TRBV29-1,TRBJ2-2,TRBD1,TGCAGCGTTGGGACAGGGATAAACACCGGGGAGCTGTTTTTT,CSVGTGINTGELFF
-,TRBV9,TRBJ2-5,-,TGTGCCAGCAGCGTCGACGGTGCTAGAGAGACCCAGTACTTC,CASSVDGARETQYF
-,TRBV28,TRBJ2-7,-,TGTGCCAGCAGTGACAGGTCAACCCCCATATACGAGCAGTACTTC,CASSDRSTPIYEQYF
-,TRBV7-9,TRBJ2-3,TRBD1,TGTGCCAGCAGCCAATACAGGGGAGTTGTGGATACGCAGTATTTT,CASSQYRGVVDTQYF
-,TRBV6-2/TRBV6-3,TRBJ2-7,-,TGTGCCAGCAGTTGGACCCCTGCAGGGGACTACGAGCAGTACTTC,CASSWTPAGDYEQYF
-,TRBV5-1,TRBJ1-5,-,TGCGCCAGCAGCTCCGGGCCCTCAGGGGCTTCAAGCAATCAGCCCCAGCATTTT,CASSSGPSGASSNQPQHF
-,TRBV27,TRBJ1-6,-,TGTGCCAGCAGTTTAGAGCCTCTGGGAGCCCTCCACTTT,CASSLEPLGALHF
-,TRBV7-8,TRBJ2-2,-,TGTGCCAGCAGCCGATTAGGGGGCGGGGAGCTGTTTTTT,CASSRLGGGELFF
-,TRBV19,TRBJ2-6,TRBD1,TGTGCCAGTAGTCTCACCGGGACAGGGAGCTCTGGGGCCAACGTCCTGACTTTC,CASSLTGTGSSGANVLTF
-,TRBV7-9,TRBJ1-4,TRBD1,TGTGCCAGCGGCGGGACAGCTAATGAAAAACTGTTTTTT,CASGGTANEKLFF
-,TRBV2,TRBJ1-5,-,TGTGCCAGCAGTGATCGGGGTCGGAATCAGCCCCAGCATTTT,CASSDRGRNQPQHF
-,TRBV5-1,TRBJ1-2,-,TGCGCCAGCAGCTTGGAGGGGGGGCAAGTTGGCTACACCTTC,CASSLEGGQVGYTF
-,TRBV30,TRBJ1-1,TRBD1,TGTGCCTGGAGCAGGGGGCCGAACACTGAAGCTTTCTTT,CAWSRGPNTEAFF
once,TRBV5-5,TRBJ2-7,TRBD1,TGTGCCAGCAGCCAGGGGACAGATAAATCCTACGAGCAGTACTTC,CASSQGTDKSYEQYF
-,TRBV15,TRBJ1-5,-,TGTGCCACCAGCCCCAGGGTCGATCAGCCCCAGCATTTT,CATSPRVDQPQHF
many,TRBV19,TRBJ1-4,-,TGTGCCAGTAGCGGTGAGGCCGGCCCCTATATGGCAACTAATGAAAAACTGTTTTTT,CASSGEAGPYMATNEKLFF
-,TRBV29-1,TRBJ1-2,-,TGCAGCGTTGAGAAGGGGCCTAACTATGGCTACACCTTC,CSVEKGPNYGYTF
-,TRBV3-1/TRBV3-2,TRBJ1-1,-,TGTGCCAGCAGCCAAGGAACGACAGTCCTAGAAGCTTTCTTT,CASSQGTTVLEAFF
-,TRBV2,TRBJ2-1,TRBD1,TGTGCCAGCAGTCCTTCGGGACAGGGATGGAATGAGCAGTTCTTC,CASSPSGQGWNEQFF
-,TRBV7-2,TRBJ2-5,-,TGTGCCAGCAGCGCCTTTGGCGGCCAAGAGACCCAGTACTTC,CASSAFGGQETQYF
-,TRBV27,TRBJ2-5,-,TGTGCCAGCAGGGCGAGGAGGGATACCCAAGAGACCCAGTACTTC,CASRARRDTQETQYF
-,TRBV27,TRBJ2-2,TRBD2,TGTGCCAGCAGCTGGGGACTAGCGGGGGGTGACACCGGGGAGCTGTTTTTT,CASSWGLAGGDTGELFF
-,TRBV28,TRBJ1-3,-,TGTGCCAGCAGTGGGGGGGGATTCTCTGGAAACACCATATATTTT,CASSGGGFSGNTIYF
-,TRBV14,TRBJ2-7,-,TGTGCCAGCAGCCTACTAGCAACTCCTTACGAGCAGTACTTC,CASSLLATPYEQYF
-,TRBV6-5,TRBJ1-2,-,TGTGCCGCGGACGGGAGTAACTATGGCTACACCTTC,CAADGSNYGYTF
-,TRBV6-2/TRBV6-3,TRBJ2-7,TRBD1,TGTGCCAGCAGTTATCGCCCGACAGGGCAATACTCTTACGAGCAGTACTTC,CASSYRPTGQYSYEQYF
-,TRBV29-1,TRBJ2-2,-,TGCAGCGTTGCAGGACAGGGGGAGCTGTTTTTT,CSVAGQGELFF
once,TRBV4-1,TRBJ2-7,-,TGCGCCAGCAGCCACCCCGGGTTCAGTGGCAGCTCCTACGAGCAGTACTTC,CASSHPGFSGSSYEQYF
-,TRBV5-1,TRBJ2-7,-,TGCGCCAGCAGCGCCTTCGACGGGGGATTCTACGAGCAGTACTTC,CASSAFDGGFYEQYF
-,TRBV10-3,TRBJ2-7,-,TGTGCCATCAGTGAGGGGGGCCGGGGAGAGCAGTACTTC,CAISEGGRGEQYF
-,TRBV5-5,TRBJ1-1,TRBD1,TGTGCCAGCAGCAGACAGGGGGCATACACTGAAGCTTTCTTT,CASSRQGAYTEAFF
few,TRBV28,TRBJ1-5,TRBD1,TGTGCCAGCAGCACAGGGGGCTCTAGCAATCAGCCCCAGCATTTT,CASSTGGSSNQPQHF
-,TRBV7-2,TRBJ1-1,TRBD1,TGTGCCAGCAGCTTAGTTTACCCGGGACAGTCATTTGACACTGAAGCTTTCTTT,CASSLVYPGQSFDTEAFF
-,TRBV21-1,TRBJ2-5,-,TGTGCCAGCAGCAAAGACCGTGGGACAGAGACGAGGAAGGTCGGAGAGACCCAGTACTTC,CASSKDRGTETRKVGETQYF
-,TRBV5-1,TRBJ2-3,TRBD2,TGCGCCAGCAGCTTGGCTGGGACTAGCGGGGTTGATACGCAGTATTTT,CASSLAGTSGVDTQYF